These 7 T cell receptor beta chains came from one sample sequenced in a study of blood T cell repertoires in COVID-19. The assay was immunoSEQ multiplex PCR, and TCRdb's table has in-frame clones only and misses some. The sample gives 150,000 to 200,000 clones, about 88% of which show up once; 9% is in the top ten. Source material: PBMCs or T cells enriched from blood (not recorded which). These receptors were taken from a woman aged 18-29 years who had recovered from COVID-19.

This sequence joins TRBV27 and TRBJ2-5; D possibly corresponds to TRBD1 (6 bases). V was shortened by 3 bases and J by 2 bases, with 19 bases between the two germline ends. The germline gives CDR1 MNHEY, CDR2 SMNVEV (reference sequence). The CDR3 loop spans 17 amino acids. The CDR3 bases are TGTGCCAGCAGTTTTTTTCCCCGGCAGGGGTGGCAAGAGACCCAGTACTTC. Protein sequence: CASSFFPRQGWQETQYF.

The rearrangement joins TRBV6-5 to TRBJ1-5; D call uncertain. Trimming removed 7 bases from V and 5 bases from J, with 12 bases in between. The CDR3 loop spans 13 amino acids. From germline, CDR1 is MNHEY and CDR2 SVGAGI. CDR3 in DNA: TGTGCCAGCAAGTGGGCATTTGATCAGCCCCAGCATTTT. Its protein is CASKWAFDQPQHF.

The J gene is TRBJ2-1, the V gene TRBV19; TRBD2 aligns across 9 bases. Per the germline V gene, CDR1 is LNHDA and CDR2 is SQIVND (reference sequence). CDR3 length: 16 residues. V gave up 9 bases and J gave up 4 bases; unmatched junction bases: 13. CDR3 protein: CASSYSSGGAYNEQFF. In nucleotides, the CDR3 is TGTGCCAGCTCATACAGTAGCGGGGGTGCTTACAATGAGCAGTTCTTC.

The chain combines TRBV7-3 with TRBJ2-1; a possible D gene is TRBD2 (6 bases). CDR3 length: 18 residues. V lost 5 bases, J lost 7 bases, and 27 bases lay in between. Germline V gene lookup returns CDR1 SGHTA and CDR2 FQGTGA. CDR3 in amino acids: CASSRLDYLVEPGNEQFF. The CDR3 DNA reads TGTGCCAGCAGCAGATTGGACTACCTAGTAGAGCCAGGGAATGAGCAGTTCTTC. The full variable domain, in which reference TRBV7-3 and TRBJ2-1 provide the parts outside the CDR3, is GAGVSQTPSNKVTEKGKYVELRCDPISGHTALYWYRQSLGQGPEFLIYFQGTGAADDSGLPNDRFFAVRPEGSVSTLKIQRTERGDSAVYLCASSRLDYLVEPGNEQFFGPGTRLTVL.

V usage is TRBV28 and J usage is TRBJ1-4; D might be TRBD1 (6 bases). This CDR3 has 16 amino acids. Per the germline V gene, CDR1 is MDHEN and CDR2 is SYDVKM. Between the trimmed V and J ends, which lost 4 bases and 8 bases, there was a span of 20 bases. CDR3 sequence reads: CASSSPGDVLREKLFF. In nucleotides, the CDR3 is TGTGCCAGCAGTTCCCCAGGGGACGTTTTAAGGGAAAAACTGTTTTTT. Full variable domain (missing parts from reference TRBV28 and TRBJ1-4): DVKVTQSSRYLVKRTGEKVFLECVQDMDHENMFWYRQDPGLGLRLIYFSYDVKMKEKGDIPEGYSVSREKKERFSLILESASTNQTSMYLCASSSPGDVLREKLFFGSGTQLSVL.

The chain employs TRBV19 and TRBJ2-2, with D possibly being TRBD2 (6 bases). From germline, CDR1 is LNHDA and CDR2 SQIVND (reference sequence). V lost 1 base and J lost 6, with 9 bases in between. The CDR3 is made up of 14 amino acids. Here the CDR3 DNA reads TGTGCCAGTAGTATAGGAGCGGGTTCCGGGGAGCTGTTTTTT. Translating gives CASSIGAGSGELFF.

This chain connects TRBV5-3 to TRBJ2-7, with 8 bases matching TRBD1. TRBV5-3 is marked as an open reading frame, function uncertain. Germline trimming cut 0 bases from V and 2 bases from J; bases unmatched to any gene: 10. The CDR3 contains 17 residues. CDR3 bases: TGTGCCAGAAGCTTGGCCGTCCCACAGGGGGGTCCCTACGAGCAGTACTTC. It yields the protein CARSLAVPQGGPYEQYF.